This passage covers 22 T cell receptor beta chains from one sample sequenced in a study of Ad26.COV2.S vaccination and SARS-CoV-2 variants. This sample's treatment: 15 to 20 received Ad26.COV2.S at low or high dose, single or two shots; 5 received placebo; per-sample allocation not given. Material that was analyzed had been drawn on day 63 after the first vaccine or placebo injection. Sequenced by immunoSEQ multiplex PCR; TCRdb stores in-frame clones only, minus some. The table records about 350,000 clones, 86% of them present only once. The input for sequencing was peripheral blood, taken in a trial of Ad26.COV2.S vaccine versus placebo. Receptors originate from a person aged 18-65 years who received the Ad26.COV2.S COVID-19 vaccine or a placebo.

The chain joins TRBV10-1 to TRBJ2-5; D is unclear. The germline gives CDR1 WNHNN, CDR2 SYGVQD (reference sequence). CDR3 length: 13 amino acids. V was trimmed by 3 bases and J by 1 base, leaving 6 bases between them. As DNA, the CDR3 is TGCGCCAGCAGTGATATAGGCCAAGAGACCCAGTACTTC. Translated: CASSDIGQETQYF.

The rearrangement links TRBV2 to TRBJ1-5; 7 nucleotides align to TRBD1. J was trimmed by 0 bases and V by 6 bases; bases with no gene match: 20. The CDR3 has 20 amino acids. Germline V gene sequence: CDR1 SNHLY, CDR2 FYNNEI. CDR3 nucleotides: TGTGCCAGCAGAAGACGCCGGGACAGCGAGCTCGGAGATAGCAATCAGCCCCAGCATTTT. Amino acid sequence: CASRRRRDSELGDSNQPQHF.

V gene TRBV28 combines with J gene TRBJ2-1; 7 bases map to TRBD2. Unmatched junction bases numbered 14, after V lost 10 bases and J lost 2 bases. Germline V CDR1 and CDR2: MDHEN, SYDVKM. The length of the CDR3 is 16 residues. The CDR3 sequence is CAISYSRGEPYNEQFF. Here the CDR3 DNA reads TGTGCCATCTCCTACTCCCGGGGGGAACCCTACAATGAGCAGTTCTTC.

This chain's CDR3 is CASSQEGQGTQPQHF. CDR3 DNA sequence: TGTGCCAGCAGCCAAGAGGGCCAGGGGACTCAGCCCCAGCATTTT. The V and J genes are TRBV4-2 and TRBJ1-5, with a possible D match to TRBD1 (6 bases). The CDR3 is 15 residues long. The V and J ends lost 0 bases and 6 bases respectively, with 12 bases between them. Per germline, CDR1 LGHNA and CDR2 YNFKEQ.

The chain links TRBV27 to TRBJ1-2; 12 nucleotides line up with TRBD1. The germline V gene encodes CDR1 MNHEY and CDR2 SMNVEV (reference sequence). The CDR3 contains 16 residues. Unmatched junction bases numbered 11, after V lost 5 bases and J lost 7 bases. DNA for the CDR3: TGTGCCAGCAGTGGGGTTGGGACAGGGGGCGTAGGTGGCTACACCTTC. Translating gives CASSGVGTGGVGGYTF.

The V gene is TRBV24-1, the J gene TRBJ2-2, with a tentative D call TRBD1 (6 bases). The CDR3 has 15 amino acids. Germline lookup yields CDR1 KGHDR and CDR2 SFDVKD. V lost 4 bases to trimming and J lost 3 bases, with 11 bases between them. The CDR3 DNA reads TGTGCCACCAGTGACCCCGGACAGCACACCGGGGAGCTGTTTTTT. Its translation is CATSDPGQHTGELFF.

The chain links TRBV3-1 (or the pseudogene TRBV3-2) to TRBJ2-5, with 9 bases aligning to TRBD2. The CDR3 runs 18 residues. Germline V gene sequence: CDR1 LGHDT, CDR2 YNNKEL (reference sequence). The V segment lost 3 bases and the J segment 4 bases; nucleotides outside the gene matches: 15. The CDR3 coding sequence is TGTGCCAGCAGCCATTCTAGCGGGAAGAGGTTGGGGACAGAGACCCAGTACTTC. This gives the protein CASSHSSGKRLGTETQYF.

The chain links TRBV27 to TRBJ2-5; D uncertain. V lost 3 bases and J 5 bases, leaving 13 bases between the germline ends. The germline CDR1 and CDR2 sequences are MNHEY and SMNVEV (reference sequence). This CDR3 is built from 14 residues. CDR3 DNA sequence: TGTGCCAGCAGTTTTGTTCATAACGGTGAGACCCAGTACTTC. It is translated as CASSFVHNGETQYF.

In this sample, this clone turned up once. This chain connects TRBV24-1 to TRBJ2-1; 9 positions agree with TRBD1. The CDR3 has 17 amino acids. V was clipped by 7 bases and J by 4 bases; unmatched bases: 13. Germline loops: CDR1 KGHDR, CDR2 SFDVKD. The CDR3 DNA reads as TGTGCCACCAGCGAACATGCCGGGACAGGGCAATACAATGAGCAGTTCTTC. Translated, it gives CATSEHAGTGQYNEQFF.

V usage is TRBV3-1 (or the pseudogene TRBV3-2) and J usage is TRBJ2-3; D is possibly TRBD2 (6 bases). Germline lookup yields CDR1 LGHDT and CDR2 YNNKEL (reference sequence). V lost 4 bases to trimming and J lost 3 bases, with 26 bases between them. CDR3 length equals 19 residues. CDR3 sequence reads: CASSLRFTGPRGGTDTQYF. The CDR3 DNA reads as TGTGCCAGCAGCCTCCGCTTCACCGGGCCCCGGGGAGGAACAGATACGCAGTATTTT.

The rearrangement links TRBV7-2 to TRBJ2-3, with TRBD2 matching 7 bases. Germline lookup yields CDR1 SGHTA and CDR2 FQGNSA. The CDR3 sequence is 15 residues long. V lost 5 bases to trimming and J lost 3 bases; unmatched junction nucleotides: 8. The CDR3 protein is CASSPQAGITDTQYF. CDR3 DNA: TGTGCCAGCAGCCCACAAGCGGGAATAACAGATACGCAGTATTTT.

V gene TRBV11-2 combines with J gene TRBJ2-5; 12 nucleotides align to TRBD2. The J segment lost 5 bases and the V segment lost 5 bases, leaving 9 bases of the junction unmatched. The CDR3 is 16 residues long. CDR1 is SGHAT and CDR2 is FQNNGV in the germline V gene. CDR3 in amino acids: CASSQNILAGGETQYF. The CDR3 bases are TGTGCCAGCAGCCAAAACATACTAGCGGGGGGTGAGACCCAGTACTTC.

The chain employs TRBV9 and TRBJ2-1; 7 nucleotides agree with TRBD2. This CDR3 has 15 residues. V lost 0 bases, J lost 4 bases, and 4 bases stayed unmatched. Germline CDR1 is SGDLS and CDR2 is YYNGEE. The CDR3 DNA follows: TGTGCCAGCAGCGTAGAGACTAGCCTTTACAATGAGCAGTTCTTC. Residues: CASSVETSLYNEQFF.

V usage is TRBV7-2 and J usage is TRBJ2-1, with a weak D call TRBD2 (6 bases). The CDR3 is 12 residues long. The germline V gene encodes CDR1 SGHTA and CDR2 FQGNSA. Trimming took 2 bases from V and 14 from J, leaving 13 bases between them. The CDR3 protein is CASSLRDSEEFF. CDR3 in DNA: TGTGCCAGCAGCTTAAGGGACTCAGAGGAGTTCTTC.

This clone was picked up a small number of times. The same CDR3 also results from other DNA sequences found in this sample. The chain links TRBV5-4 to TRBJ2-3; D remains ambiguous. The germline V and J ends were trimmed by 0 bases and 2 bases, with 1 base remaining between them. The CDR3 is 12 residues long. Germline loops: CDR1 SGHNT, CDR2 YYREEE (reference sequence). This CDR3 is CASSLATDTQYF. CDR3 nucleotide sequence: TGTGCCAGCAGCTTGGCCACAGATACGCAGTATTTT.

The J gene is TRBJ2-1, the V gene TRBV13; D tentatively fits TRBD1 or TRBD2 (5 bases each). V lost 0 bases to trimming and J lost 2 bases, with 17 bases between them. In germline, CDR1 is PRHDT, CDR2 FYEKMQ (reference sequence). CDR3 length equals 18 residues. In nucleotides, the CDR3 is TGTGCCAGCAGCTTAGGCCTGAAAGGCCTGGGGGCCTACAATGAGCAGTTCTTC. Protein sequence: CASSLGLKGLGAYNEQFF.

V and J are TRBV4-1 and TRBJ2-3, with D possibly TRBD2 on 5 matching bases. V lost 0 bases and J 9 bases, leaving 22 bases between the germline ends. Germline CDR1 is MGHRA and CDR2 is YSYEKL. This CDR3 region has 17 residues. CDR3 residues: CASSQDTWSQYGVTQYF. The CDR3, as DNA: TGCGCCAGCAGCCAAGATACGTGGTCGCAGTACGGGGTGACGCAGTATTTT.

This clone was observed a single time. This chain links TRBV12-3 or TRBV12-4 with TRBJ1-1; the D gene is possibly TRBD1 (5 bases). V shed 8 bases and J shed 7 bases, with 14 bases lying between them. CDR3 length: 12 amino acids. This CDR3 reads CASGPRGIEAFF. CDR3 nucleotide sequence: TGTGCCAGCGGGCCGAGGGGTATTGAAGCTTTCTTT.

This chain links TRBV5-1 with TRBJ2-6; tentative D call: TRBD1 (5 bases). V was clipped by 0 bases and J by 11 bases, with 6 bases between them. Germline V lookup: CDR1 SGHRS, CDR2 YFSETQ. This CDR3 has 12 residues. The CDR3 region has the DNA TGCGCCAGCAGCTTGGAAGGGGACGTCCTGACTTTC. As protein: CASSLEGDVLTF. Combining the CDR3 with reference TRBV5-1 and TRBJ2-6 gives the whole variable domain KAGVTQTPRYLIKTRGQQVTLSCSPISGHRSVSWYQQTPGQGLQFLFEYFSETQRNKGNFPGRFSGRQFSNSRSEMNVSTLELGDSALYLCASSLEGDVLTFGAGSRLTVL.

The chain joins TRBV29-1 to TRBJ2-2, with D perhaps being TRBD1 or TRBD2 (6 bases each). CDR1 and CDR2 (germline): SQVTM, ANQGSEA. CDR3 length: 15 amino acids. Trimming removed 7 bases from V and 0 bases from J, with 15 bases in between. The CDR3, as DNA: TGCAGCGCCCCCGGAGGGGGAGCGAACACCGGGGAGCTGTTTTTT. As protein: CSAPGGGANTGELFF.

V and J are TRBV28 and TRBJ2-7, with D perhaps matching TRBD1 or TRBD2 (5 bases each). Trimming shortened V by 10 bases and J by 0 bases, and 16 bases separated the two germline ends. Germline-derived CDR1 and CDR2 are MDHEN and SYDVKM. The CDR3 sequence is 14 residues long. CDR3 region: CATFEAGASYEQYF. As DNA, the CDR3 is TGTGCCACCTTCGAAGCCGGGGCCTCCTACGAGCAGTACTTC.

The rearrangement links TRBV7-3 to TRBJ2-2, with D maybe TRBD1 (6 bases). Germline V gene lookup returns CDR1 SGHTA and CDR2 FQGTGA. V lost 4 bases to trimming and J lost 1 base, with 10 bases between them. The CDR3 has 15 residues. CDR3 bases: TGTGCCAGCAGCTCAGGGGCTTTGAACACCGGGGAGCTGTTTTTT. Residues: CASSSGALNTGELFF.